These 13 T cell receptor beta chains were all obtained from the same sample, sequenced in a study of blood T cell repertoires in COVID-19 (dated by TCRdb to about 2020). Library preparation used the immunoSEQ multiplex PCR assay. This immuneACCESS table, as held by TCRdb, lists in-frame sequences with V and J called but not all clones. Of the missing ones, under half trace to an unresolved V gene in checked studies; the others have no known cause. For this sample there are about 130,000 clones; more than 75% appear just once. The ten largest clonotypes hold 15% to 20% of the sample. Sequenced input: peripheral blood. These receptors were taken from a woman between 50 and 59 years old who had recovered from COVID-19.

This chain uses TRBV19 with TRBJ2-3, with TRBD2 identical over 9 bases. This CDR3 has 15 residues. The ends lost 3 bases at V and 6 bases at J; junction bases unmatched: 7. Per the germline V gene, CDR1 is LNHDA and CDR2 is SQIVND (reference sequence). CDR3 protein: CASSILSLAGDTQYF. In nucleotides, the CDR3 is TGTGCCAGTAGTATTCTGTCGCTAGCGGGGGATACGCAGTATTTT.

The rearrangement links TRBV4-3 to TRBJ1-1; TRBD1 is a possible D gene (5 bases). Germline V gene sequence: CDR1 LGHNA, CDR2 YSLEER. V was shortened by 1 base and J by 5 bases, with 11 bases between the two germline ends. The CDR3 runs 14 residues. The chain's CDR3 is CASSQGLGATEAFF. CDR3 DNA: TGCGCCAGCAGCCAAGGGCTAGGGGCGACTGAAGCTTTCTTT.

This clone has more than one count but fewer than ten. V and J are TRBV5-1 and TRBJ1-1; D not resolved. This CDR3 contains 12 residues. The ends were cut back, 6 bases at V and 11 bases at J, with 17 bases in the middle. The V gene's germline CDR1 is SGHRS and CDR2 YFSETQ. CDR3 sequence reads: CASTLNEGQAFF. For the CDR3, the DNA is TGCGCCAGCACCCTGAATGAGGGCCAGGCTTTCTTT. Full variable domain (rest looked up from reference TRBV5-1 and TRBJ1-1): KAGVTQTPRYLIKTRGQQVTLSCSPISGHRSVSWYQQTPGQGLQFLFEYFSETQRNKGNFPGRFSGRQFSNSRSEMNVSTLELGDSALYLCASTLNEGQAFFGQGTRLTVV.

The rearrangement joins TRBV19 to TRBJ2-5; TRBD1 agrees at 7 bases. The J segment lost 5 bases and the V segment lost 10 bases, leaving 7 bases of the junction unmatched. Germline V gives CDR1 LNHDA, CDR2 SQIVND (reference sequence). The CDR3 sequence is 12 residues long. The CDR3 is CATSDRRETQYF. In DNA, the CDR3 is TGTGCCACCTCGGACAGGAGGGAGACCCAGTACTTC.

The rearrangement joins TRBV6-2 or TRBV6-3 to TRBJ2-7; D gene ambiguous. Germline V gene lookup returns CDR1 MNHEY and CDR2 SVGEGT. The CDR3 runs to 11 residues. Between the trimmed V and J ends, which lost 3 bases and 7 bases, there was a span of 7 bases. CDR3 coding DNA: TGTGCCAGCAGTTATAGATTAGAGCAGTACTTC. Amino acid sequence: CASSYRLEQYF.

This chain links TRBV5-1 with TRBJ1-6; 7 bases map to TRBD1. From germline, CDR1 is SGHRS and CDR2 YFSETQ. Losses at the gene ends were 5 bases for V and 8 bases for J; bases not matched to a gene: 7. This CDR3 spans 14 amino acids. Here the CDR3 DNA reads TGCGCCAGCAGTCTTGACAGGGATGATTCACCCCTCCACTTT. It specifies CASSLDRDDSPLHF.

This chain links TRBV7-9 with TRBJ1-1; D remains ambiguous. This CDR3 comprises 15 residues. V shed 1 base and J shed 4 bases, with 13 bases lying between them. Germline V gives CDR1 SEHNR, CDR2 FQNEAQ (reference sequence). This CDR3 reads CASSLGAGVGTEAFF. In DNA form, the CDR3 reads TGTGCCAGCAGCTTAGGGGCGGGCGTGGGCACTGAAGCTTTCTTT. The variable domain in full, with the rest retrieved from reference TRBV7-9 and TRBJ1-1, is DTGVSQNPRHKITKRGQNVTFRCDPISEHNRLYWYRQTLGQGPEFLTYFQNEAQLEKSRLLSDRFSAERPKGSFSTLEIQRTEQGDSAMYLCASSLGAGVGTEAFFGQGTRLTVV.

The chain has TRBV7-8 and TRBJ1-5; no firm D call. CDR3 length: 14 residues. The V gene's germline CDR1 is SGHVS and CDR2 FQNEAQ. With 6 bases removed from V and 7 bases from J, the gap between germline ends came to 16 bases. Here the CDR3 reads CASSFGGYDQPQHF. As DNA, the CDR3 is TGTGCCAGCAGTTTTGGCGGGTACGACCAGCCCCAGCATTTT.

The V and J genes are TRBV7-8 and TRBJ2-2; 8 bases are a match to TRBD1. The J segment lost 8 bases and the V segment lost 11 bases, leaving 10 bases of the junction unmatched. The length of the CDR3 is 13 residues. Germline CDR1 reads SGHVS; CDR2 reads FQNEAQ. The CDR3, as DNA: TGTGCCGGACAGGGCGGGAAGTCAGGGGAGCTGTTTTTT. Residues: CAGQGGKSGELFF.

This clone was counted between two and nine times. The chain carries TRBV5-1 and TRBJ1-2; D is perhaps TRBD1 (6 bases). The V gene's germline CDR1 is SGHRS and CDR2 YFSETQ. This CDR3 has 17 amino acids. Trimming stripped 0 bases from V and 1 base from J, with 16 bases between. The CDR3 protein is CASSLGTGKPLNYGYTF. CDR3 sequence (DNA): TGCGCCAGCAGCTTGGGTACAGGGAAGCCGCTTAACTATGGCTACACCTTC.

Points on this clone: The same CDR3 can be traced to other DNA sequences in this sample. The chain employs TRBV6-2 or TRBV6-3 and TRBJ1-2; no clear D. The ends were cut back, 5 bases at V and 4 bases at J, with 8 bases in the middle. Germline lookup yields CDR1 MNHEY and CDR2 SVGEGT. The CDR3 has 12 residues. CDR3 residues: CASSARVYGYTF. In DNA, the CDR3 is TGTGCCAGCAGTGCCCGAGTCTATGGCTACACCTTC.

This sequence joins TRBV5-1 and TRBJ2-5; 9 nucleotides match TRBD2. The CDR3 extends over 14 amino acids. V was clipped by 6 bases and J by 1 base; unmatched bases: 4. The germline V gene encodes CDR1 SGHRS and CDR2 YFSETQ. In DNA form, the CDR3 reads TGCGCCAGCACGGTAGCGGGGGCCCAAGAGACCCAGTACTTC. This translates into CASTVAGAQETQYF.

This chain joins TRBV28 and TRBJ1-5, with D unresolved. This CDR3 has 14 residues. The ends were cut back, 2 bases at V and 4 bases at J, with 9 bases in the middle. Germline assignment: CDR1 MDHEN and CDR2 SYDVKM. CDR3 sequence (DNA): TGTGCCAGCAGTTTAGGCGGGATAAATCAGCCCCAGCATTTT. Encoded protein: CASSLGGINQPQHF.